These 27 T cell receptor beta chains were all obtained from the same sample, sequenced in a study of regulatory T cells in long-lasting Graves disease. Indicated time point: persistent/refractory GD, antithyroid drugs over 5 years with positive TRAb. The TCR library was made from RNA that had been extracted from PBMCs in TRIzol. Relying on iRepertoire HTBI primers and Arm-PCR of CDR3 regions, the team built TCR beta libraries. TCRdb itself ran the multiplex PCR reads through MiXCR, one entry per CDR3 protein. Seen here are around 510,000 distinct CDR3 sequences, around 21% observed once, and the top ten hold approximately 8%. The source material was peripheral blood mononuclear cells (PBMCs), sampled when the disease was refractory, from a patient treated with antithyroid drugs. The receptor set was obtained from a female donor with Graves disease.

This clonotype was found many times. The CDR3 here is CASSPSVGSSYEQYF. DNA for the CDR3: TGTGCCAGCAGTCCATCGGTAGGCAGTTCCTACGAGCAGTACTTC. The chain recombines TRBV2 with TRBJ2-7; no reliable D call. Trimming cost V 5 bases and J 1 base, with 15 bases left between them. This CDR3 has 15 amino acids. Germline CDR1 reads SNHLY; CDR2 reads FYNNEI.

The V gene is TRBV19, the J gene TRBJ1-1; the D is unclear. Germline loops: CDR1 LNHDA, CDR2 SQIVND (reference sequence). This CDR3 is 13 amino acids long. Trimming cost V 4 bases and J 3 bases, with 9 bases left between them. The CDR3 sequence is CASSTAIDTEAFF. In nucleotides, the CDR3 is TGTGCCAGTAGTACCGCCATCGACACTGAAGCTTTCTTT.

V gene TRBV10-3 combines with J gene TRBJ2-5, with 9 bases identical to TRBD1. This CDR3 is built from 14 residues. V lost 10 bases and J lost 5; bases outside the gene matches: 11. Germline V gene sequence: CDR1 ENHRY, CDR2 SYGVKD. The CDR3 DNA reads as TGTGCCACCGACAGGGGGGTAAAGGGGGAGACCCAGTACTTC. Its translation is CATDRGVKGETQYF.

This clonotype has more than one count but fewer than ten. This chain links TRBV10-3 with TRBJ1-1; D remains unclear. This CDR3 has 12 amino acids. V was shortened by 4 bases and J by 2 bases, with 5 bases between the two germline ends. The germline CDR1 and CDR2 sequences are ENHRY and SYGVKD. For the CDR3, the DNA is TGTGCCATCAGTGGGTCTAACACTGAAGCTTTCTTT. This encodes CAISGSNTEAFF.

The chain has TRBV7-9 and TRBJ1-2, with 7 bases aligning to TRBD1. The J segment lost 4 bases and the V segment lost 8 bases, leaving 7 bases of the junction unmatched. Germline values: CDR1 SEHNR, CDR2 FQNEAQ (reference sequence). The CDR3 is 13 residues long. CDR3 in amino acids: CASRGAGGYGYTF. CDR3 coding DNA: TGTGCCAGCCGTGGGGCAGGGGGCTATGGCTACACCTTC.

The rearrangement uses TRBV7-2 and TRBJ1-6, with D maybe TRBD1 (5 bases). Germline V gene data show CDR1 as SGHTA and CDR2 as FQGNSA. There are 16 residues in the CDR3. Trimming stripped 2 bases from V and 9 bases from J, with 17 bases between. The chain's CDR3 is CASSLSPPGGSSPLHF. In nucleotides, the CDR3 is TGTGCCAGCAGCTTAAGTCCCCCGGGGGGAAGTTCACCCCTCCACTTT.

This clonotype was observed a few times. This rearrangement joins TRBV29-1 to TRBJ2-1, with 10 bases that match TRBD2. CDR3 length equals 14 residues. With V trimmed by 3 bases and J by 8 bases, 7 bases remained unmatched. The germline V gene encodes CDR1 SQVTM and CDR2 ANQGSEA. CDR3 sequence (DNA): TGCAGCGTTGATTCTAGCGGGAGTATCTATGAGCAGTTCTTC. Translated, it gives CSVDSSGSIYEQFF.

J is TRBJ2-7 and V is TRBV7-9; 8 nucleotides match TRBD2. The CDR3 covers 14 residues. Looked up from germline, CDR1 is SEHNR and CDR2 is FQNEAQ (reference sequence). V was pared by 5 bases and J by 6 bases, with 9 bases of the junction left unmatched. The CDR3 region has the DNA TGTGCCAGCAGCCAAATGGCGGGAGGTCTCGAGCAGTACTTC. It codes for CASSQMAGGLEQYF.

The chain employs TRBV19 and TRBJ2-7, with D possibly TRBD2 on 5 matching bases. With 0 bases removed from V and 6 bases from J, the gap between germline ends came to 12 bases. This CDR3 has 14 amino acids. CDR1 and CDR2 from the germline V gene are LNHDA and SQIVND (reference sequence). CDR3 amino acids: CASSIDGVLGEQYF. CDR3 coding DNA: TGTGCCAGTAGTATAGACGGGGTCCTGGGCGAGCAGTACTTC.

This clonotype was observed many times. The chain employs TRBV11-2 and TRBJ2-2, with 8 bases lining up with TRBD1. Trimming took 8 bases from V and 4 from J; bases not matched to a gene: 6. Germline V gene sequence: CDR1 SGHAT, CDR2 FQNNGV. The CDR3 has 14 residues. CDR3 sequence: CASGGQGSTGELFF. CDR3 in DNA: TGTGCCAGCGGTGGACAGGGCTCCACCGGGGAGCTGTTTTTT.

This chain uses TRBV10-3 with TRBJ1-1, with 9 bases lining up with TRBD1. Unmatched junction bases numbered 6, after V lost 6 bases and J lost 1 base. Per the germline V gene, CDR1 is ENHRY and CDR2 is SYGVKD. CDR3 length: 15 residues. The CDR3 DNA follows: TGTGCCATCAGAAAACAGGGGGCTCAGAACACTGAAGCTTTCTTT. Protein product: CAIRKQGAQNTEAFF.

Comment on this clonotype: Given a much more abundant clone one base away, this may be a read error. The CDR3 DNA follows: TGTGTCAGCAGCATAGCGGGAGGAATCGAGACCCAGTACTTC. As protein: CVSSIAGGIETQYF. V and J are TRBV7-3 and TRBJ2-5, with 10 positions matching TRBD2. CDR3 length equals 14 residues. CDR1 is SGHTA, CDR2 FQGTGA, per germline.

This clonotype appeared many times. V gene TRBV12-3 or TRBV12-4 combines with J gene TRBJ1-2; 11 bases are shared with TRBD1. The V and J ends lost 2 bases and 7 bases, in that order; junction bases with no gene match: 9. CDR3 size: 16 residues. CDR3 sequence reads: CASSLIPGQGASGYTF. The CDR3 nucleotides are TGTGCCAGCAGTTTAATCCCAGGACAGGGGGCGAGTGGCTACACCTTC.

The V and J genes are TRBV5-1 and TRBJ1-1; TRBD1 aligns across 10 bases. The CDR3 consists of 13 residues. After removal of 3 bases from V and 11 bases from J, the junction contained 7 bases not matched to a gene. The V gene's germline CDR1 is SGHRS and CDR2 YFSETQ. This chain's CDR3 is CASSSGTGEGAFF. The CDR3, as DNA: TGCGCCAGCAGCTCCGGGACAGGGGAGGGGGCTTTCTTT.

This clonotype was picked up many times. V and J are TRBV12-3 or TRBV12-4 and TRBJ1-2, with 7 bases that match TRBD1. The ends lost 5 bases at V and 4 bases at J; junction bases unmatched: 7. This CDR3 is built from 14 residues. CDR3 nucleotides: TGTGCCAGCAGTGCAGGGGGGGGTAGCTATGGCTACACCTTC. Translated, it gives CASSAGGGSYGYTF.

This clonotype was detected many times. The chain uses TRBV12-3 or TRBV12-4 and TRBJ2-7; 14 bases map to TRBD2. This CDR3 comprises 18 residues. Trimming took 5 bases from V and 2 from J; bases not matched to a gene: 11. CDR3 nucleotides: TGTGCCAGCAGTCCTGGGGGACTAGCGGGAGAGAACACCTACGAGCAGTACTTC. Translated: CASSPGGLAGENTYEQYF.

The rearrangement links TRBV9 to TRBJ2-4; no definite D call. The J call is doubtful: the DNA matches TRBJ2-1 better. This CDR3 comprises 12 residues. Germline lookup yields CDR1 SGDLS and CDR2 YYNGEE. The CDR3 is CASSVGRSEQFF. DNA for the CDR3: TGTGCCAGCAGCGTAGGTCGCAGCGAGCAGTTCTTC.

The sample holds a few counts of this clonotype. This chain connects TRBV6-2 or TRBV6-3 to TRBJ2-7; D remains unclear. Germline loops: CDR1 MNHEY, CDR2 SVGEGT. The CDR3 has 14 residues. V lost 2 bases and J lost 2, with 10 bases in between. CDR3 protein: CASSYKLGTYEQYF. The CDR3 region has the DNA TGTGCCAGCAGTTACAAGCTAGGAACCTACGAGCAGTACTTC.

This clonotype was found many times. This rearrangement joins TRBV2 to TRBJ1-6; D is ambiguous. The V end was cut by 3 bases, the J end by 0 bases, with 6 bases between. Germline V gives CDR1 SNHLY, CDR2 FYNNEI. The CDR3 length is 15 residues. Here the CDR3 reads CASSEASSYNSPLHF. The CDR3 nucleotides read TGTGCCAGCAGTGAGGCGAGCTCCTATAATTCACCCCTCCACTTT.

This clonotype has a count of ten or more. The rearrangement uses TRBV9 and TRBJ2-2; D gene unclear. The CDR3 totals 14 residues. V shed 5 bases and J shed 0 bases, with 8 bases lying between them. In germline, CDR1 is SGDLS, CDR2 YYNGEE. The CDR3 DNA follows: TGTGCCAGCAGTTTGGACCCGAACACCGGGGAGCTGTTTTTT. As protein: CASSLDPNTGELFF. Variable domain in full (rest from reference TRBV9 and TRBJ2-2): DSGVTQTPKHLITATGQRVTLRCSPRSGDLSVYWYQQSLDQGLQFLIQYYNGEERAKGNILERFSAQQFPDLHSELNLSSLELGDSALYFCASSLDPNTGELFFGEGSRLTVL.

Only one count was recorded for this clonotype. The genes are TRBV20-1 and TRBJ2-7, with 9 bases matching TRBD1. The J segment lost 5 bases and the V segment lost 0 bases, leaving 8 bases of the junction unmatched. The CDR3 sequence is 15 residues long. Germline CDR1 reads DFQATT; CDR2 reads SNEGSKA (reference sequence). DNA of the CDR3: TGCAGTGCTAGAGAAACAGGGGGCGCAAATGACGAGCAGTACTTC. Its protein product is CSARETGGANDEQYF.

This clonotype was found a few times. V is TRBV5-1 and J is TRBJ2-3; D call uncertain. The CDR3 contains 15 residues. Germline V gene lookup returns CDR1 SGHRS and CDR2 YFSETQ. Between the trimmed V and J ends, which lost 4 bases and 0 bases, there was a span of 12 bases. The CDR3 nucleotides are TGCGCCAGCAGCCCCGCGGCGGCTAGCACAGATACGCAGTATTTT. Its protein product is CASSPAAASTDTQYF.

The chain couples TRBV14 to TRBJ2-7; D remains ambiguous. This CDR3 is built from 13 residues. Germline V CDR1 and CDR2: SGHDN, FVKESK. Trimming removed 3 bases from V and 3 bases from J, with 9 bases in between. As DNA, the CDR3 is TGTGCCAGCAGCCACTACTCCGGCTACGAGCAGTACTTC. Encoded protein: CASSHYSGYEQYF. The full variable domain, with the rest looked up from reference TRBV14 and TRBJ2-7, is EAGVTQFPSHSVIEKGQTVTLRCDPISGHDNLYWYRRVMGKEIKFLLHFVKESKQDESGMPNNRFLAERTGGTYSTLKVQPAELEDSGVYFCASSHYSGYEQYFGPGTRLTVT.

To note about this clonotype: A much larger clone differs from this one at a single base, so this may be a read error. The chain combines TRBV6-1 with TRBJ2-7, with D perhaps being TRBD1 or TRBD2 (7 bases each). This CDR3 is 15 amino acids long. The germline V gene has CDR1 MNHNS and CDR2 SASEGT. CDR3 sequence (DNA): TGTGCCTGCAGGGGGAGGGGGACGGGTTCCTACGAGCAGTACTTC. This encodes CACRGRGTGSYEQYF.

On this clonotype: This could be a read error, since a much larger clone is one nucleotide away. The chain has TRBV3-2 and TRBJ2-5; the DNA was not used to check the table's D call, TRBD1. TRBV3-2 is labeled a pseudogene. The CDR3 has 15 residues. CDR3 bases: TGTGCCAGCAGCCAACGGGACAGGAGGCAGGAGACCCAGTACTTC. Its translation is CASSQRDRRQETQYF.

This clonotype has ten or more counts. The rearrangement links TRBV6-5 to TRBJ2-7; D possibly matches TRBD1 or TRBD2 (6 bases each). Germline V gene lookup returns CDR1 MNHEY and CDR2 SVGAGI. This CDR3 is 14 amino acids long. Between the trimmed V and J ends, which lost 2 bases and 5 bases, there was a span of 13 bases. The CDR3 loop reads CASSYPRRDNEQYF. CDR3 DNA: TGTGCCAGCAGTTACCCGAGGCGGGACAACGAGCAGTACTTC.

The rearrangement uses TRBV5-1 and TRBJ1-2, with no clear D. CDR3 length equals 15 residues. Germline V gene data show CDR1 as SGHRS and CDR2 as YFSETQ. V was pared by 4 bases and J by 0 bases, with 13 bases between. In nucleotides, the CDR3 is TGCGCCAGCAGCCCCCGGACTACTACTAACTATGGCTACACCTTC. This translates into CASSPRTTTNYGYTF.